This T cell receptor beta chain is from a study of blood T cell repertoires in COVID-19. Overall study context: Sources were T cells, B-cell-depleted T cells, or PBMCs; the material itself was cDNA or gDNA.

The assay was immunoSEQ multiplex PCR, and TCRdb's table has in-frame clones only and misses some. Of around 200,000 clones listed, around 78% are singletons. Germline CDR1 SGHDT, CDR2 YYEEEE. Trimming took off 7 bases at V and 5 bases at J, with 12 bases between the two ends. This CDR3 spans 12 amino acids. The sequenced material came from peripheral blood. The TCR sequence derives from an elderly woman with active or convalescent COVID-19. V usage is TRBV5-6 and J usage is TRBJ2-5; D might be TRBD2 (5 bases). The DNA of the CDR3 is TGTGCCAGCGGGGTAAGGAGGGAGACCCAGTACTTC. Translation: CASGVRRETQYF.